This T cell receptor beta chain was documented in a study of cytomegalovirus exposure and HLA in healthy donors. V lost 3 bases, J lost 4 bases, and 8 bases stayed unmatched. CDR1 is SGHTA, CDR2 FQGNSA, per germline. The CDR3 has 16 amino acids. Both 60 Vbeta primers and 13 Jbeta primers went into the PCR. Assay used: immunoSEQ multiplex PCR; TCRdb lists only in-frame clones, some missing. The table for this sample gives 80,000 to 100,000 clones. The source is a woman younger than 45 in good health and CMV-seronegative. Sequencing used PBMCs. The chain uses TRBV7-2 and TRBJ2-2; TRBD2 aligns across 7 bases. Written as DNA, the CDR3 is TGTGCCAGCAGCTTTGGCGGGAGTACGAGCACCGGGGAGCTGTTTTTT. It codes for CASSFGGSTSTGELFF.